This record looks at one T cell receptor (beta chain) sequence and its context. Using immunoSEQ multiplex PCR, the repertoire was profiled, and TCRdb retains in-frame clones only, with some absent. The sample contains 200,000 to 250,000 clones, 80% to 90% of which appear only once. Germline V CDR1 and CDR2: SGHTA, FQGNSA. The ends were cut back, 1 base at V and 2 bases at J, with 13 bases in the middle. This CDR3 is built from 16 residues. This entry belongs to a study of blood T cell repertoires in COVID-19. Study-wide context: The United States, Italy and Spain provided the acute and convalescent COVID-19 samples.

This chain uses TRBV7-2 with TRBJ2-3, with D unresolved. Material for sequencing was peripheral blood. This receptor was identified in a man older than 75 with acute or convalescent COVID-19. CDR3 nucleotide sequence: TGTGCCAGCAGCTTAGGGGCAGACCTTTACACAGATACGCAGTATTTT. Residues: CASSLGADLYTDTQYF.